The present entry profiles one T cell receptor (beta chain) with its context. The antigen is not known. This specimen belongs to a study of cytomegalovirus exposure and HLA in healthy donors. This CDR3 has 15 amino acids. Regarding the study as a whole: Earlier findings revealed that most TCR beta V segments proved productive either about 87% or about 30% of the time. As a later analysis showed, several of the most significant clusters appeared to be linked to common viral pathogens. Later on, an analysis tied approximately 17,000 TCR beta sequences to HLA alleles at 0.05 false discovery rate.

PCR involved 60 Vbeta and 13 Jbeta primers. Per the authors' pipeline: The authors later counted about 80 million unique TCR beta chains, some 10 million of them shared. The table came from immunoSEQ multiplex PCR; TCRdb's copy has only in-frame clones and leaves some out. The V and J calls and clone size are taken from that table; D and trimming were inferred from the DNA. The table lists about 120,000 clones, 60% to 80% of them singletons. The V call is TRBV21-1, the J call TRBJ1-1. TRBV21-1 has pseudogene status. This sequence was found in a human donor in good health. Sequenced input: PBMCs. The CDR3: CASSKAAEEVTEAFF. In nucleotides, the CDR3 is TGTGCCAGCAGCAAAGCCGCGGAAGAGGTCACTGAAGCTTTCTTT.